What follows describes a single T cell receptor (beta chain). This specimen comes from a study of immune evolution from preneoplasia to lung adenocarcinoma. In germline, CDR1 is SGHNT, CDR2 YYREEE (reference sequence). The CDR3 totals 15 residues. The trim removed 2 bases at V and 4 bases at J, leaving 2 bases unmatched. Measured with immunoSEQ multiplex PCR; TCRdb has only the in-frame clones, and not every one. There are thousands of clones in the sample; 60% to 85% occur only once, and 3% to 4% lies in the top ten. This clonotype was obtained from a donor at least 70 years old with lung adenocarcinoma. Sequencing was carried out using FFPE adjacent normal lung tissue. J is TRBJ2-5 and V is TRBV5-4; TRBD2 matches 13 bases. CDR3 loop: CASSFGLAGAETQYF. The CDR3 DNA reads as TGTGCCAGCAGCTTCGGACTAGCGGGAGCAGAGACCCAGTACTTC.